This T cell receptor (beta chain) was documented in a study of siplizumab effects on memory and regulatory T cells. The assay was immunoSEQ multiplex PCR, and TCRdb's table has in-frame clones only and misses some. The sample has roughly 9,000 clones; more than 60% are singletons. The material sequenced was effector memory CD8+ T cells sorted from blood. Indicated subset: unstimulated CD8+ effector memory T cells. This TCR came from a human donor in good health.

CDR3 protein: CASSLARYVAEAFF. In nucleotides, the CDR3 is TGTGCCAGCAGCTTAGCCCGATACGTGGCGGAGGCTTTCTTT. The genes are TRBV7-9 and TRBJ1-1, with D hard to call. This CDR3 contains 14 residues. Germline CDR1 reads SEHNR; CDR2 reads FQNEAQ (reference sequence). V lost 0 bases to trimming and J lost 11 bases, with 16 bases between them.